What follows are 10 T cell receptor beta chains derived from one specimen sequenced in a study of cytomegalovirus exposure and HLA in healthy donors. Both 60 Vbeta primers and 13 Jbeta primers went into the PCR. Repertoires were generated with immunoSEQ multiplex PCR, while TCRdb's copy carries only in-frame clones and drops some. The data contain around 100,000 clones, about 70% of them seen just once; the ten biggest clones take up more than 0.7%. The sample consisted of PBMCs. The receptors were sampled from a woman in her 30s in good health and CMV-seronegative.

This chain connects TRBV15 to TRBJ1-1; D is uncertain. The CDR3 covers 12 residues. Trimming took off 2 bases at V and 5 bases at J, with 6 bases between the two ends. CDR1 and CDR2 (germline): LNHNV, YYDKDF (reference sequence). CDR3 loop: CATSRRETEAFF. In DNA form, the CDR3 reads TGTGCCACCAGCAGAAGGGAGACTGAAGCTTTCTTT. Full variable domain (outside the CDR3, taken from reference TRBV15 and TRBJ1-1): DAMVIQNPRYQVTQFGKPVTLSCSQTLNHNVMYWYQQKSSQAPKLLFHYYDKDFNNEADTPDNFQSRRPNTSFCFLDIRSPGLGDTAMYLCATSRRETEAFFGQGTRLTVV.

This clone was seen a handful of times. The chain is built from TRBV5-4 and TRBJ1-1; 7 positions match TRBD1. CDR1 is SGHNT, CDR2 YYREEE, per germline (reference sequence). With V trimmed by 4 bases and J by 0 bases, 9 bases remained unmatched. The length of the CDR3 is 16 residues. CDR3: CASSRRTGRMNTEAFF. The CDR3 DNA follows: TGTGCCAGCAGCCGCCGGACAGGAAGGATGAACACTGAAGCTTTCTTT.

The chain links TRBV7-2 to TRBJ2-3; D perhaps matches TRBD2 (6 bases). The CDR3 has 14 amino acids. Germline-derived CDR1 and CDR2 are SGHTA and FQGNSA. V dropped 5 bases and J dropped 6 bases, with 15 bases sitting between them. The CDR3, as DNA: TGTGCCAGCAGCCCTCCCGGGGGTCAGGATACGCAGTATTTT. It is translated as CASSPPGGQDTQYF. Full variable domain (missing parts from reference TRBV7-2 and TRBJ2-3): GAGVSQSPSNKVTEKGKDVELRCDPISGHTALYWYRQSLGQGLEFLIYFQGNSAPDKSGLPSDRFSAERTGGSVSTLTIQRTQQEDSAVYLCASSPPGGQDTQYFGPGTRLTVL.

This clone has a handful of counts. The genes are TRBV2 and TRBJ1-4; D gene unclear. In germline, CDR1 is SNHLY, CDR2 FYNNEI. The CDR3 totals 12 residues. V was shortened by 7 bases and J by 10 bases, with 13 bases between the two germline ends. Written as DNA, the CDR3 is TGTGCCAGCATGACGGGTAGCGGAAAACTGTTTTTT. Translated, it gives CASMTGSGKLFF.

The chain is built from TRBV28 and TRBJ1-1; possibly TRBD1 for D (6 bases). There are 15 residues in the CDR3. The germline CDR1 and CDR2 sequences are MDHEN and SYDVKM. V lost 5 bases, J lost 3 bases, and 16 bases lay in between. The CDR3 loop is CASSSRGVRHTEAFF. The CDR3 DNA sequence: TGTGCCAGCAGTAGCAGGGGTGTTAGGCACACTGAAGCTTTCTTT.

The chain couples TRBV5-1 to TRBJ2-1; TRBD2 agrees at 8 bases. The CDR3 sequence is 16 residues long. Germline V lookup: CDR1 SGHRS, CDR2 YFSETQ. V trimming: 0 bases; J trimming: 0 bases; junction bases outside the gene matches: 2. Written as DNA, the CDR3 is TGCGCCAGCAGCTTGGGAGCGGGAGTCTCCTACAATGAGCAGTTCTTC. Its protein is CASSLGAGVSYNEQFF. Full variable domain (remainder filled in from reference TRBV5-1 and TRBJ2-1): KAGVTQTPRYLIKTRGQQVTLSCSPISGHRSVSWYQQTPGQGLQFLFEYFSETQRNKGNFPGRFSGRQFSNSRSEMNVSTLELGDSALYLCASSLGAGVSYNEQFFGPGTRLTVL.

The V and J genes are TRBV29-1 and TRBJ1-1; 7 bases agree with TRBD1. CDR1 SQVTM and CDR2 ANQGSEA come from the germline V gene. The V gene end was trimmed by 6 bases and the J gene end by 5 bases; junction bases not matched to a gene: 9. The CDR3 loop spans 13 amino acids. The CDR3 DNA sequence: TGCAGCGTCGCCCCAGGGGGAAGTACTGAAGCTTTCTTT. It encodes CSVAPGGSTEAFF.

CDR3 nucleotides: TGCGCCAGCAGCCAAGCGAACAGGAATGAAAAACTGTTTTTT. Its translation: CASSQANRNEKLFF. V gene TRBV4-3 combines with J gene TRBJ1-4; weak D call: TRBD1 (5 bases). V was pared by 1 base and J by 5 bases, with 8 bases between. This CDR3 is built from 14 residues. Germline CDR1 reads LGHNA; CDR2 reads YSLEER.

The chain couples TRBV19 to TRBJ1-5; D unresolved. The CDR3 is 13 residues long. Per the germline V gene, CDR1 is LNHDA and CDR2 is SQIVND (reference sequence). V was cut by 0 bases and J by 5 bases, with 5 bases left in between. The CDR3 DNA reads as TGTGCCAGTAGTATAGATCGTTATCAGCCCCAGCATTTT. Its protein product is CASSIDRYQPQHF.

The table lists this clone with a count of one. The germline gene is not matched at one end of the junction; a read error may be the cause. The same CDR3 also results from other DNA sequences found in this sample. The chain employs TRBV19 and TRBJ1-5; D perhaps matches TRBD1 (5 bases). The CDR3 covers 17 residues. Germline V gene sequence: CDR1 LNHDA, CDR2 SQIVND (reference sequence). The chain's CDR3 is CASSGGAGTYSNQPQHF. CDR3 nucleotides: TGCGCCAGTAGTGGGGGTGCGGGGACCTATAGCAATCAGCCCCAGCATTTT. Filled out from reference TRBV19 and TRBJ1-5, the complete variable domain reads DGGITQSPKYLFRKEGQNVTLSCEQNLNHDAMYWYRQDPGQGLRLIYYSQIVNDFQKGDIAEGYSVSREKKESFPLTVTSAQKNPTAFYLCASSGGAGTYSNQPQHFGDGTRLSIL.